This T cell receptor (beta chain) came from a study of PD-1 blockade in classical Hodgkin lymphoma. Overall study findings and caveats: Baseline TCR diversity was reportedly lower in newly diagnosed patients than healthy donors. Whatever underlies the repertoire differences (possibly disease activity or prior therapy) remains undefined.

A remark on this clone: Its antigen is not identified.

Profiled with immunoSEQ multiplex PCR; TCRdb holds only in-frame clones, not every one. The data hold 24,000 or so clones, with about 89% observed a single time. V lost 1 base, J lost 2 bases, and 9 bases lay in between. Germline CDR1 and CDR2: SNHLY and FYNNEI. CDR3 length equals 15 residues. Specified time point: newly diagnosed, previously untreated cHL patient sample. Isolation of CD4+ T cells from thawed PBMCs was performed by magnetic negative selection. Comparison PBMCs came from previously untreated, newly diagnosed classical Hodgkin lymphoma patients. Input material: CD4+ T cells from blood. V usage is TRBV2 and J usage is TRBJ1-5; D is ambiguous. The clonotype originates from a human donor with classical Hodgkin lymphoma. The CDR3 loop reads CASSEGALGNQPQHF. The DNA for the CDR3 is TGTGCCAGCAGTGAAGGGGCTTTAGGCAATCAGCCCCAGCATTTT.